This TCR beta chain is from a study of T cell responses to AZD1222 COVID-19 vaccine. Here immunoSEQ multiplex PCR was the method, and the copy in TCRdb shows in-frame clones only, minus some. Here the sample spans tens of thousands of clones, roughly 90% being singletons. The germline V gene encodes CDR1 SNHLY and CDR2 FYNNEI. CDR3 length: 16 amino acids. V was pared by 4 bases and J by 5 bases, with 6 bases of the junction left unmatched. This clone was seen a few times. This chain uses TRBV2 with TRBJ2-3; 13 bases line up with TRBD2. Sequencing was performed on peripheral blood, taken on day 0 of AZD1222 vaccination. The source is an adult in good health. CDR3 DNA sequence: TGTGCCAGCAGTGCTACTAGCGGGGGGGCCGGAGATACGCAGTATTTT. It encodes CASSATSGGAGDTQYF.